This T cell receptor (beta chain) was observed in a study of cytomegalovirus exposure and HLA in healthy donors (dated by TCRdb to the late 2010s). At the level of the whole study: An earlier analysis of under 600 of the donors reported approximately 270 Gb of sequence data and approximately 110 million unique TCR beta sequences from roughly 180 million T cells. An early release covering roughly 640 HLA-typed donors comprised about 300 gigabases of sequencing data and around 80 million unique TCR sequences. Of the 398 genotyped donors, less than 85% were placed in the genetic ancestry cluster associated with self-reported Caucasian donors. The study aimed to test whether cataloging public T cell receptors could reveal signatures of past pathogen exposure. The study profiled the T cell repertoires of hundreds of subjects by immunosequencing and related them to cytomegalovirus serostatus. Besides the first cohort of roughly 660 subjects, a separate validation cohort made up of about 120 different subjects was used. To predict cytomegalovirus infection status, the study brought together high-throughput TCR immunosequencing, statistical association of individual TCRs with disease status, and machine learning. To study patterns of TCR occurrence, a later analysis re-analyzed previously published TCR beta repertoires from 666 donors and added high-resolution HLA genotyping. In the later analysis, no new phenotypic data were used to find candidate immune exposures; instead, reliance was placed on TCR beta sequences and their occurrence across donors. An earlier analysis of around 580 of the donors used high-throughput TCR beta sequencing to judge whether each TCR beta V gene segment behaved as functional or pseudogenic. Donor age, sex, ethnicity and CMV serostatus were compiled alongside the repertoire data. In a later genetic analysis, genome-wide SNP genotypes for about 55% of the roughly 700 donors were used, and that subset was treated as a discovery cohort. Every repertoire in the discovery cohort had been generated on one and the same sequencing platform. Class I and class II HLA loci were covered by the typing at four-digit resolution. The number of typed donors differed by locus: roughly 620-630 for A, B, C, DRB1 and DQB1; 500 to 550 for DQA1; approximately 610 for DPA1; and 400 to 480 for DPB1. Four to six DR-DQ haplotypes were handled as single units for association and clustering, since linkage in the cohort was strong. On average, over 200,000 unique TCR beta nucleotide sequences were sequenced per donor among roughly 430 genotyped donors of the cohort, with 15% to 20% of those sequences being non-productive. Findings and caveats that apply to the study as a whole: Correlated functional status among segregating V segments might be attributable to linkage disequilibrium, but an unknown experimental factor could not be ruled out. In a later genetic analysis, a missense DCLRE1C variant was associated with V-gene and J-gene trimming of TCR beta chains, and the association was replicated in an independent cohort. Several of the top co-occurrence clusters appeared to be linked to parvovirus B19, influenza, CMV and Epstein-Barr virus, according to a later analysis. HLA typing was unavailable for some donors at each locus, so association tests used only the typed subset. The sequencing pipeline was judged likely to have produced a cluster of highly shared sequence variants as a technical artifact. According to a later genetic analysis, donors in an Asian-associated ancestry cluster had fewer N-insertions in productive TCRs than the approximately 630-donor mean. Broadly in line with IMGT annotations, most TCR beta V segments showed up in productive rearrangements about 87% or about 30% of the time in an earlier analysis of several hundred of the donors. Assigning TCR associations to individual alleles was difficult when HLA alleles, especially DR and DQ, strongly co-occurred. In this cohort, only TCR beta chains were sequenced, and detectable features were limited by the absence of alpha or paired-chain data. A further reported finding was that TCR beta sequences accurately predicted the HLA-A and HLA-B alleles for most subjects in the first cohort. Roughly uniform sequencing depth across donors was assumed in presence/absence analyses, although this assumption may not hold. A total of 164 TCR beta chains were listed by the study as associated with cytomegalovirus. The authors suggested that the approach could potentially be extended to other disease states and immunological phenotypes. Because the 87-base-pair reads could not distinguish some IMGT-functional V segments, including TRBV6-2 and TRBV6-3, those segments were excluded. According to a later analysis, TCR association rates differed among HLA loci, with DRB1 alleles showing the most associated TCRs and HLA-C alleles showing the fewest. Across donors, most TCR sequences were observed very rarely, whereas some public TCRs were present in many individuals. At a false discovery rate of 0.05, a later analysis linked some 17,000 TCR beta sequences to specific HLA alleles. The only immune exposure information available for the cohort was CMV serostatus. A few of the identified cytomegalovirus-associated TCR beta chains were confirmed in vitro to be specific for cytomegalovirus antigens. According to a later analysis, most CMV-associated TCR beta chains appeared to be HLA-restricted, and the HLA associations seemed to be driven largely by CMV exposure. Compared with equally common non-associated chains, HLA-associated TCR beta chains in a later analysis were more clonally expanded and had lower generation probabilities. In both the original and validation cohorts, the classifier was reported to diagnose cytomegalovirus status with high specificity and sensitivity. Because counts were too low, roughly 18 rarely observed V segments, including chromosome 9 orphons, were left out of the earlier analysis of about 620 of the donors.

Trimming takes 4 bases off V and 5 bases off J; junction bases not matched to a gene: 12. Reading from cysteine to phenylalanine, the CDR3 counts 17 amino acids. Just the 51-base CDR3 DNA is kept, in frame starting at base 1. Based on the germline V gene, the CDR1 and CDR2 sequences are MGHDK and SYGVNS. The cohort was made up of about 610 healthy bone marrow donors. At the time of sampling, all cohort members were nominally healthy, though unrecorded immune exposures were likely present. The donor was CMV seronegative and belonged to the group of 352 seronegative cohort members. A peripheral blood sample was collected from each donor, and TCR beta sequencing was performed on peripheral blood mononuclear cells. The Qiagen DNeasy Blood Extraction Kit was used to extract genomic DNA from the blood cell samples. The method was the immunoSEQ multiplex PCR assay. A mixture of 60 forward primers for TCR Vbeta segments and 13 reverse primers for TCR Jbeta segments was used in the multiplex PCR. The CDR3 region of rearranged TCR beta genes was amplified from genomic DNA with a multiplex PCR assay. On the Illumina HiSeq System, the amplified TCR beta libraries were sequenced as 87-base-pair reads. Per the original workflow: A later analysis counted approximately 76 million unique TCR beta chains across the 650 to 800 repertoires, and some 12 million of these chains were shared by at least two donors. Raw reads were error-corrected and collapsed into unique sequences with a nearest-neighbor algorithm that merged closely related sequences to remove PCR and sequencing errors. CDR3 sequences were aligned to IMGT reference sequences to assign V, D and J gene segments. For a sequence to be retained, a match of at least six nucleotides was required to both a V gene segment and a J gene segment. A rearrangement counted as productive if the CDR3 had no stop codons and remained in frame with V and J, and every other rearrangement counted as non-productive. Following IMGT convention, CDR3 was defined as the stretch from the second conserved V-encoded cysteine to the conserved J-encoded phenylalanine. In an earlier analysis of 550 to 650 of the donors, sequences lacking an unambiguous match to a single V gene segment were excluded. In an earlier analysis of roughly 600 of the donors, a V segment was called functional when productive rearrangements were above 56.7%, and segregating when the standard deviation between donors exceeded 5%. To diagnose cytomegalovirus status from the catalog of TCR beta chain sequences, a statistical classification framework was built. In a later analysis, TCR nucleotide sequences were compared against IMGT/GENE-DB human TR gene sequences so that V and J genes could be assigned. The TCRdist pipeline was used in a later analysis to assign CDR3 sequences and most-parsimonious VDJ recombination scenarios. In a later analysis, each TCR beta chain was defined by its CDR3 amino acid sequence together with its V-gene family, and reads without a unique V-gene family were excluded. In a later analysis, 450 to 600 highly shared, low-generation-probability nucleotide sequences were removed to address suspected cross-contamination and a sequencing artifact. In a later analysis, a clonal expansion index for each public chain was calculated from normalized within-repertoire ranks of inferred template counts. In a later analysis, generation probabilities were computed with a VDJ recombination model fitted to out-of-frame rearrangements, and the resulting probabilities were checked against IGoR. A later analysis scored TCR-TCR, TCR-HLA and TCR-CMV co-occurrence with hypergeometric tests, applying a repertoire-size bias correction to TCR pairs. False discovery rates were estimated in a later analysis by permuting HLA or CMV assignments 20 times. In a later analysis, co-occurring TCRs were grouped with DBSCAN, and TCRdist sequence similarity was added when clustering was performed within HLA-allele-positive subsets. Repertoires with fewer than 30,000 or more than 120,000 public chains, plus five repertoires with anomalous nucleotide sharing, were excluded from co-occurrence clustering. What TCRdb holds here is the immuneACCESS table cut down to in-frame rearrangements. Part of the clones is not present; checked against another copy, under half of the missing clones reflect an unresolved V gene, and the others are unexplained. V, J and clone size were drawn from that table, and D and trimming were deduced from the DNA. Present in this sample are roughly 80,000 clones, roughly four fifths of which were seen just once. The ten largest clones capture 1.5% to 2% of the sample.

As to this clone: Its antigen specificity is not known. Base-call qualities are not available, and no considerably larger clone is one nucleotide away.

The sequence came from a woman in her twenties or thirties in good health and CMV-seronegative. The rearranged segments are TRBV25-1 and TRBJ2-1, and 9 junction bases match TRBD2. Input material: PBMCs. The CDR3 in this case is CASSVVEGAGGNNEQFF. The bases are TGTGCCAGCAGTGTCGTAGAAGGAGCGGGGGGTAACAATGAGCAGTTCTTC.